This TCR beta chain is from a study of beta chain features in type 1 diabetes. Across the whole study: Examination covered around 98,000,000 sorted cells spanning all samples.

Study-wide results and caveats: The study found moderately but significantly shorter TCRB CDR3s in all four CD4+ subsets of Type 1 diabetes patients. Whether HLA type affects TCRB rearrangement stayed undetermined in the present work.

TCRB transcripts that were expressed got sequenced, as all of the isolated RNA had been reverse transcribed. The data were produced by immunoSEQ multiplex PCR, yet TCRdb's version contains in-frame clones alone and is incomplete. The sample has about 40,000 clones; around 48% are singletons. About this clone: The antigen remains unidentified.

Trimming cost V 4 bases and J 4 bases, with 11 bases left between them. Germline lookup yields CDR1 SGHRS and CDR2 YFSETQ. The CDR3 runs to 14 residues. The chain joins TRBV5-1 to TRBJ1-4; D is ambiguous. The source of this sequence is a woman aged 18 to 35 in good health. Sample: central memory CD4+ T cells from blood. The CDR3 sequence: CASSRGVNNEKLFF. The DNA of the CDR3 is TGCGCCAGCAGCCGAGGCGTCAATAATGAAAAACTGTTTTTT.